This T cell receptor beta chain was observed in a study of blood T cell repertoires in COVID-19. As handled by the study authors: How many nucleated cells were present was estimated from reference gene primer amplification. Measured with immunoSEQ multiplex PCR; TCRdb has only the in-frame clones, and not every one. V and J calls plus clone size are reproduced from that table; the DNA served to infer D and trimming. The sample comprises around 200,000 clones, around three quarters of which are singletons, and 4.5% to 7% rests with the top ten. The germline V gene has CDR1 LGHNA and CDR2 YNFKEQ. The germline V and J ends were trimmed by 0 bases and 3 bases, with 12 bases remaining between them. This CDR3 has 15 amino acids.

The rearrangement uses TRBV4-2 and TRBJ2-7; D is possibly TRBD2 (6 bases). The sequenced material came from peripheral blood. This TCR was recovered from a woman aged 70-85 years with acute or convalescent COVID-19. CDR3 sequence: CASSQDAGSDYEQYF. The CDR3 nucleotides are TGTGCCAGCAGCCAAGATGCGGGGTCCGACTACGAGCAGTACTTC.